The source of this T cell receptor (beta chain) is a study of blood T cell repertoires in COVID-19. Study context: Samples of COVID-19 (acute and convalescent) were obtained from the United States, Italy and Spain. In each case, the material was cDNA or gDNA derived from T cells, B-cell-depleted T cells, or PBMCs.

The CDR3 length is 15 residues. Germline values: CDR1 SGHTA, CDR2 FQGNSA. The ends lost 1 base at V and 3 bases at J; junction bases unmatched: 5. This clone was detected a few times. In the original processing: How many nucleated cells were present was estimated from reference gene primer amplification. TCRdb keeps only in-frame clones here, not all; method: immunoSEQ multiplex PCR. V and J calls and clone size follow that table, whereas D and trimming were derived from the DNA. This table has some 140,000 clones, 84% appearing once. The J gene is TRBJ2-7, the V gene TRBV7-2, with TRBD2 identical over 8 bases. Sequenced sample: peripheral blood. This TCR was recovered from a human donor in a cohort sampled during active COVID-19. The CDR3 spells CASSLVGLEGYEQYF. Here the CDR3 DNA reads TGTGCCAGCAGCTTAGTGGGACTAGAGGGCTACGAGCAGTACTTC.